The 8 T cell receptor beta chains below were found in one sample sequenced in a study of Graves' ophthalmopathy and Graves' hyperthyroidism. Investigators amplified TCR beta CDR3 regions from RNA transcripts. Second-round multiplex PCR came after first-round RT-PCR with HTBI primers. In TCRdb, the multiplex PCR reads were re-called with MiXCR into one record per CDR3 protein. The repertoire has more than 1,000,000 distinct CDR3 sequences, less than 45% of them found once; the top ten carry 8.5% to 14%. The sequenced sample was peripheral blood or thyroid tissue (not recorded which). These receptors were taken from an adult man with Graves' hyperthyroidism.

At least ten counts were recorded for this clonotype. The rearrangement uses TRBV24-1 and TRBJ2-2, with a weak D call TRBD2 (5 bases). The V end was cut by 3 bases, the J end by 5 bases, with 18 bases between. Germline V gene lookup returns CDR1 KGHDR and CDR2 SFDVKD. This CDR3 region has 17 residues. The CDR3 DNA reads as TGTGCCACCAGTGATCCTCCGAGGCAGTCGGGGACCGGGGAGCTGTTTTTT. Amino acids: CATSDPPRQSGTGELFF.

This clonotype was seen once. This rearrangement joins TRBV4-3 to TRBJ2-5; D remains unclear. The CDR3 consists of 14 residues. V lost 1 base, J lost 5 bases, and 11 bases lay in between. Germline CDR1 and CDR2: LGHNA and YSLEER. CDR3 amino acids: CASSQGAVTETQYF. CDR3 sequence (DNA): TGCGCCAGCAGCCAAGGGGCAGTAACGGAGACCCAGTACTTC.

This chain joins TRBV7-7 and TRBJ2-5; D ambiguous. Per the germline V gene, CDR1 is SSHAT and CDR2 is FNYEAQ (reference sequence). The CDR3 spans 15 residues. Trimming removed 4 bases at V and 4 bases at J, with 16 bases between. CDR3 loop: CASSSTAGPAETQYF. The CDR3 DNA follows: TGTGCCAGCAGCTCAACAGCCGGGCCCGCAGAGACCCAGTACTTC. The full variable domain, rest sourced from reference TRBV7-7 and TRBJ2-5, is GAGVSQSPRYKVTKRGQDVTLRCDPISSHATLYWYQQALGQGPEFLTYFNYEAQPDKSGLPSDRFSAERPEGSISTLTIQRTEQRDSAMYRCASSSTAGPAETQYFGPGTRLLVL.

V gene TRBV20-1 combines with J gene TRBJ2-7; tentative D call: TRBD2 (8 bases). Germline values: CDR1 DFQATT, CDR2 SNEGSKA (reference sequence). The CDR3 contains 17 residues. Trimming left V 6 bases short and J 2 bases short, with 26 bases between. The CDR3 coding sequence is TGCAGTGCCCCCGGGACAGAGGGACTAGGGGTAACCTACGAGCAGTACTTC. Amino acid sequence: CSAPGTEGLGVTYEQYF.

This clonotype was seen only a few times. Being one base from a much bigger clone, this may be a read error. The chain joins TRBV10-1 to TRBJ2-7, with D perhaps TRBD2 (5 bases). The germline gives CDR1 WNHNN, CDR2 SYGVQD (reference sequence). This CDR3 contains 13 residues. CDR3 loop: CASSVVGESGQCF. The CDR3 nucleotides are TGCGCCAGCAGTGTGGTGGGAGAAAGTGGGCAGTGCTTC.

The chain combines TRBV30 with TRBJ1-4; 7 bases line up with TRBD1. The CDR3 is 14 residues long. Germline lookup yields CDR1 GTSNPN and CDR2 SVGIG (reference sequence). The ends lost 6 bases at V and 3 bases at J; junction bases unmatched: 7. In DNA, the CDR3 is TGTGCCTGTAACCCGGGACAGTCTAATGAAAAACTGTTTTTT. Its translation is CACNPGQSNEKLFF.

In its sample, this clonotype was seen a few times. This chain's CDR3 is CASNSAGTGHYEQYF. In DNA, the CDR3 is TGTGCCAGTAATTCCGCCGGGACAGGCCACTACGAGCAGTACTTC. V gene TRBV28 combines with J gene TRBJ2-7; 8 positions match TRBD1. The CDR3 runs 15 residues. Germline V lookup: CDR1 MDHEN, CDR2 SYDVKM. V lost 9 bases to trimming and J lost 3 bases; unmatched junction nucleotides: 13.

In its sample, this clonotype was seen many times. CDR3 sequence reads: CASSLAVIQPQHF. CDR3 in DNA: TGTGCCAGCAGCTTAGCTGTGATACAGCCCCAGCATTTT. This chain uses TRBV7-2 with TRBJ1-5; D remains unclear. Germline assignment: CDR1 SGHTA and CDR2 FQGNSA. The CDR3 covers 13 residues. V lost 0 bases and J 7 bases, leaving 7 bases between the germline ends.